This TCR beta chain derives from a study of beta chain features in type 1 diabetes. Cells sorted by CD45RO/CCR7/CD25/CD127/CD95/CD27 comprised CD4+ naive, central memory, regulatory and stem cell-like memory cells. Germline trimming cut 2 bases from V and 0 bases from J; bases unmatched to any gene: 11. Per the germline V gene, CDR1 is LGHNA and CDR2 is YNFKEQ. The CDR3 is 18 residues long. The study reverse transcribed the entire isolated RNA, so it sequenced expressed TCRB transcripts. Data came from immunoSEQ multiplex PCR; TCRdb stores just in-frame clones and leaves some out. Of 150,000 to 200,000 clones detected, about 9.8% appear once; the ten largest clones hold around 2.5%.

This clonotype originated in a woman aged 18-35 years in good health. V usage is TRBV4-2 and J usage is TRBJ2-7, with 9 bases lining up with TRBD1. Sequencing input: central memory CD4+ T cells from blood. In nucleotides, the CDR3 is TGTGCCAGCAGCCAACCTCCAGAATTGACAGGGGGCTCCTACGAGCAGTACTTC. Protein sequence: CASSQPPELTGGSYEQYF.